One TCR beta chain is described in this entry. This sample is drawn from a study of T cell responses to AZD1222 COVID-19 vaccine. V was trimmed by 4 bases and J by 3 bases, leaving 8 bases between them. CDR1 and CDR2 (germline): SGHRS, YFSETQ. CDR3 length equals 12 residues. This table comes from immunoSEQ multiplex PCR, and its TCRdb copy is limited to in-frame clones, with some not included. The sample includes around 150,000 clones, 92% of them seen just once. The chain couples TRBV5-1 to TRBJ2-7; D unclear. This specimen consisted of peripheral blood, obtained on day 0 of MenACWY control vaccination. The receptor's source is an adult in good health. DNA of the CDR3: TGCGCCAGCAGCCACGACATCTACGAGCAGTACTTC. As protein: CASSHDIYEQYF.